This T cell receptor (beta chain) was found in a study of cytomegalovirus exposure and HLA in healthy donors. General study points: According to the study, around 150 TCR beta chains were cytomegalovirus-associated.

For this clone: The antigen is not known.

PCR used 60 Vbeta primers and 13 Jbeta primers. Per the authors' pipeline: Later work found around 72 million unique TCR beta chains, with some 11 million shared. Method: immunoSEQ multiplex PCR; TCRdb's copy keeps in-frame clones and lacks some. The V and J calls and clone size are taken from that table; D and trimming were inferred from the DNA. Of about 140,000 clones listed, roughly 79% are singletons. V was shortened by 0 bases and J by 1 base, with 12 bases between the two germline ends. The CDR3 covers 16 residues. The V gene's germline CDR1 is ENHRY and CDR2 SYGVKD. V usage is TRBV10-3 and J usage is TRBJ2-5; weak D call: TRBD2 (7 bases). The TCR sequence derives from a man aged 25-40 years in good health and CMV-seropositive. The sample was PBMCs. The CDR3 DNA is TGTGCCATCAGTGAGTCTAGAGGGGGGGTCCAAGAGACCCAGTACTTC. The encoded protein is CAISESRGGVQETQYF.